This TCR beta chain came from a study of blood T cell repertoires in COVID-19. Study at large: Sites across the United States, Italy and Spain contributed samples from acute and convalescent COVID-19.

The CDR3 extends over 12 amino acids. The V end lost 3 bases, the J end lost 3 bases, and 6 bases lay between the germline ends. CDR1 and CDR2 from the germline V gene are SGDLS and YYNGEE. This study enrolled people aged about 18 to 100 from about two dozen US geographic areas. Which cohort a participant joined came from the clinical history participants gave. The data were produced by immunoSEQ multiplex PCR, yet TCRdb's version contains in-frame clones alone and is incomplete. This table has 220,000 or so clones, more than 75% appearing once. Sequenced material: PBMCs or T cells enriched from blood (not recorded which). This receptor was obtained from a woman aged 50 to 60 who had recovered from COVID-19. This chain links TRBV9 with TRBJ1-2; D unresolved. The CDR3 sequence is CASSAGYYGYTF. DNA of the CDR3: TGTGCCAGCAGCGCAGGATACTATGGCTACACCTTC. The variable domain in full, completed from reference TRBV9 and TRBJ1-2, reads DSGVTQTPKHLITATGQRVTLRCSPRSGDLSVYWYQQSLDQGLQFLIQYYNGEERAKGNILERFSAQQFPDLHSELNLSSLELGDSALYFCASSAGYYGYTFGSGTRLTVV.